A selection of T cell receptor beta chains follows, all from one sample in a study of T cells after yellow fever vaccination. TCRdb re-derived calls from the 5' RACE reads in MiXCR, one entry per CDR3 protein. The sample contains approximately 510,000 distinct CDR3 sequences, about a fifth of which appear only once. Material: PBMCs, obtained approximately 20 days after the first yellow fever vaccination. Every receptor here comes from a young man who received the YFV17D yellow fever vaccine. CDR3s include the opening cysteine and the closing phenylalanine or tryptophan. A D gene is named only where the DNA matches it firmly. A clone size is listed for some rows: how often the clone was seen (once, few, many), or a class if it is expanded.

v_call	d_call	j_call	clone_size	cdr3_nt	cdr3_aa
TRBV12-3/TRBV12-4	TRBD2	TRBJ2-1	few	TGTGCCAGCAGTTTTTCGAGCGGGAGATACAATGAGCAGTTCTTC	CASSFSSGRYNEQFF
TRBV20-1	-	TRBJ2-7	few	TGCAGTGCTAACTTCGACTACGAGCAGTACTTC	CSANFDYEQYF
TRBV20-1	-	TRBJ1-4	-	TGCAGTGCTCCCGATCTGGGCAGTAATGAAAAACTGTTTTTT	CSAPDLGSNEKLFF
TRBV7-9	-	TRBJ2-5	few	TGTGCCAGCAGCTTAGCGTCACTGGGGGGAGAGACCCAGTACTTC	CASSLASLGGETQYF
TRBV28	TRBD1	TRBJ2-5	few	TGTGCCAGCAGCGGAGCCGGGACAGGGTATCGGGAGACCCAGTACTTC	CASSGAGTGYRETQYF
TRBV7-3	TRBD2	TRBJ2-1	-	TGTGCCAGCAGCTTATATGCGGGGGGGCCGTCCTACAATGAGCAGTTCTTC	CASSLYAGGPSYNEQFF
TRBV11-2	-	TRBJ2-3	-	TGTGCCAGCAGTCAACGTTTGACGGCTAACACAGATACGCAGTATTTT	CASSQRLTANTDTQYF
TRBV7-2	-	TRBJ2-1	-	TGTGCCAGCAGCTTAAGTCAGGCGGGTGAGCAGTTCTTC	CASSLSQAGEQFF
TRBV4-3	TRBD1	TRBJ1-6	-	TGCGCCAGCAGCCAATTTTACAGGGGGGTCAGTTCACCCCTCCACTTT	CASSQFYRGVSSPLHF
TRBV6-2/TRBV6-3	-	TRBJ2-1	many	TGTGCCAGCAGCCCTACCTACAATGAGCAGTTCTTC	CASSPTYNEQFF
TRBV11-2	-	TRBJ2-4	-	TGTGCCAGCAGCTTCTCTAATAAAAACATTCAGTACTTC	CASSFSNKNIQYF
TRBV7-3	-	TRBJ1-2	few	TGTGCCAGCAGCTTATACTCAGGGTCTTTCTATGGCTACACCTTC	CASSLYSGSFYGYTF
TRBV7-2	-	TRBJ1-5	many	TGTGCCAGCAGTATAAATTCGGACACCCTACAGCATTTT	CASSINSDTLQHF
TRBV15	TRBD2	TRBJ2-7	-	TGTGCCACCAGCAGATTAGCGGGGGGGCGCGAGCAGTACTTC	CATSRLAGGREQYF
TRBV29-1	TRBD2	TRBJ2-7	-	TGCAGCGTTGCCTATAGCGGGGAAGCCGAGCAGTACTTC	CSVAYSGEAEQYF
TRBV28	-	TRBJ1-2	-	TGTGCCAGCAGCTTACTTGGGACTGCGAACTATGGCTACACCTTC	CASSLLGTANYGYTF
TRBV20-1	TRBD2	TRBJ2-7	-	TGCAGTGCTTGGAGCGGGGGTTCGGCCTACGAGCAGTACTTC	CSAWSGGSAYEQYF
TRBV12-3/TRBV12-4	-	TRBJ2-7	-	TGTGCCAGCAGTTTCGACAGAACGGGCGAGCAGTACTTC	CASSFDRTGEQYF
TRBV30	-	TRBJ2-2	few	TGTGCCTGGAGTGGAGTAGGGGAGCTGTTTTTT	CAWSGVGELFF
TRBV12-3/TRBV12-4	-	TRBJ2-1	-	TGTGCCAGCAGTTATCGGGCTACCCCATTCGAGCAGTTCTTC	CASSYRATPFEQFF
TRBV20-1	-	TRBJ1-1	many	TGCAGTGCTAGAGATGGCGGTTCGGTGAACACTGAAGCTTTCTTT	CSARDGGSVNTEAFF
TRBV6-5	-	TRBJ1-5	-	TGTGCCAGCAGTTACGGGGATCACAATCAGCCCCAGCATTTT	CASSYGDHNQPQHF
TRBV4-3	-	TRBJ1-4	-	TGCGCCAGCAGCCAAGAGGGGGGCGGGAGAGCAACTAATGAAAAACTGTTTTTT	CASSQEGGGRATNEKLFF
TRBV3-1	TRBD2	TRBJ2-5	-	TGTGCCAGCTGGTCAAGCGGGGGTCCCCAAGAGACCCAGTACTTC	CASWSSGGPQETQYF
TRBV27	TRBD1	TRBJ1-1	-	TGTGCCAGCCGGGACAGGGGGAAACGTAACACTGAAGCTTTCTTT	CASRDRGKRNTEAFF
TRBV19	TRBD2	TRBJ2-1	-	TGTGCCAGTAGTGCGGGGGGGAGATCAGTAAACAATGAGCAGTTCTTC	CASSAGGRSVNNEQFF
TRBV6-5	-	TRBJ2-1	-	TGTGCCAGCAGTTACGGTTTTCCCGCGGAGCAGTTCTTC	CASSYGFPAEQFF
TRBV27	-	TRBJ2-5	-	TGTGCCAGCAGTTCCTTGATGGGGCGGGGCGTGAGAGAGACCCAGTACTTC	CASSSLMGRGVRETQYF
TRBV7-2	-	TRBJ2-5	few	TGTGCCAGCAGCTTACGCGGGGCACAAGAGACCCAGTACTTC	CASSLRGAQETQYF
TRBV27	-	TRBJ2-5	-	TGTGCCAGCAGTTTGGGAGCGGCCCCACAAGAGACCCAGTACTTC	CASSLGAAPQETQYF
TRBV5-4	TRBD1	TRBJ2-7	few	TGTGCCAGCAGCTTGAGAGAGGGACAGGGGTTTTCCTACGAGCAGTACTTC	CASSLREGQGFSYEQYF
TRBV15	-	TRBJ2-2	few	TGTGCCACCGGCCGGTGGGCCAGCGACTGGACCCCGAACACCGGGGAGCTGTTTTTT	CATGRWASDWTPNTGELFF
TRBV12-3/TRBV12-4	-	TRBJ2-7	-	TGTGCCAGCAATCGACAGCCGAGCTCCTACGAGCAGTACTTC	CASNRQPSSYEQYF
TRBV7-2	-	TRBJ2-1	-	TGTGCCAGCAGCTTAGGGGGCAGGGCCAATGAGCAGTTCTTC	CASSLGGRANEQFF
TRBV7-2	TRBD2	TRBJ2-1	few	TGTGCCAGCAGCTTAGGGGAGGGGCTAGCGGGGAACAATGAGCAGTTCTTC	CASSLGEGLAGNNEQFF
TRBV7-9	-	TRBJ1-4	few	TGTGCCAGCGGACGGGAAGCAACTAATGAAAAACTGTTTTTT	CASGREATNEKLFF
TRBV7-2	TRBD2	TRBJ2-5	-	TGTGCCAGCAGCATCATAGCGGGGGGGCTTACAGAGACCCAGTACTTC	CASSIIAGGLTETQYF
TRBV5-1	TRBD1	TRBJ2-7	-	TGCGCCAGCAGAAGTCCCGGGACAGGTCGCGAGCAGTACTTC	CASRSPGTGREQYF
TRBV7-2	-	TRBJ2-7	few	TGTGCCAGCAGCTCCCGGGACTCGGGTCTTTTTTCCGAGCAGTACTTC	CASSSRDSGLFSEQYF
TRBV6-2/TRBV6-3	TRBD1	TRBJ2-2	-	TGTGCCAGCTGCCACCCAGGGGGCAGTACCGGGGAGCTGTTTTTT	CASCHPGGSTGELFF
TRBV25-1	-	TRBJ2-7	-	TGTGCCAGCAGTAGGACTTTCGGGAACGAGCAGTACTTC	CASSRTFGNEQYF
TRBV19	-	TRBJ1-5	-	TGTGCCAGTAGTATGGGTAATCAGCCCCAGCATTTT	CASSMGNQPQHF
TRBV12-3/TRBV12-4	-	TRBJ2-1	few	TGTGCCAGCAGTTCCCCCCCCAATGAGCAGTTCTTC	CASSSPPNEQFF
TRBV25-1	-	TRBJ2-5	-	TGTGCCAGCACTCAACCTCGGGTAGAGACCCAGTACTTC	CASTQPRVETQYF